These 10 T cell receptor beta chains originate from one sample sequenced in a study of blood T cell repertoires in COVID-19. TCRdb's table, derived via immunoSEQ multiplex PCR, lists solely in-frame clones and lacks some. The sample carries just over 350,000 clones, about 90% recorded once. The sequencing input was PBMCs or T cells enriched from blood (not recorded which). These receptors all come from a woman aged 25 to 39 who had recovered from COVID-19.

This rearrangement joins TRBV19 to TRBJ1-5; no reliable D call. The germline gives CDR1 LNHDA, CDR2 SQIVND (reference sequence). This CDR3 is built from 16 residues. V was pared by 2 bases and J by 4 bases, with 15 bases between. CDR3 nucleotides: TGTGCCAGTAGTATATTTTTCACGGGAGGGAATCAGCCCCAGCATTTT. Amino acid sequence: CASSIFFTGGNQPQHF.

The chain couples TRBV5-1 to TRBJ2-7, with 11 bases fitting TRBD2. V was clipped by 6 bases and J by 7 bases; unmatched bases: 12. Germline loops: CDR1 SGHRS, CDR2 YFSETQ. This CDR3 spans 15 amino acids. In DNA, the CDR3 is TGCGCCAGCACCACATCACTAGCGGGAGCGGGAGAGCAGTACTTC. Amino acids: CASTTSLAGAGEQYF.

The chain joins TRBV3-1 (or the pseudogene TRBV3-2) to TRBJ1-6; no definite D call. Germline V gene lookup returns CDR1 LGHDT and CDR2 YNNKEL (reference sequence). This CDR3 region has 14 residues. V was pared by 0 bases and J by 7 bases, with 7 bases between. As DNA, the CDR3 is TGTGCCAGCAGCCAAGATGTTCAGAATTCACCCCTCCACTTT. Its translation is CASSQDVQNSPLHF.

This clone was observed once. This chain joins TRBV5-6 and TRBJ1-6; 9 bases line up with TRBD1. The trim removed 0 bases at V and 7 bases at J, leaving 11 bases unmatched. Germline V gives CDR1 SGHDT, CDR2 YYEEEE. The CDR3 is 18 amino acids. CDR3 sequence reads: CASSLGGYGTGTNSPLHF. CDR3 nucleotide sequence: TGTGCCAGCAGCTTGGGGGGTTACGGGACAGGGACCAATTCACCCCTCCACTTT.

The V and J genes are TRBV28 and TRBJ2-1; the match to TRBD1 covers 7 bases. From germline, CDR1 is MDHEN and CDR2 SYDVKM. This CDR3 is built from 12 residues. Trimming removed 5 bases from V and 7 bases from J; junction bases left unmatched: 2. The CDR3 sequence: CASSQTGNEQFF. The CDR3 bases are TGTGCCAGCAGTCAGACAGGGAATGAGCAGTTCTTC.

The CDR3 nucleotides are TGTGCCAGCAGCTTCGGAGGCCCCATATATTTT. It specifies CASSFGGPIYF. The chain uses TRBV7-9 and TRBJ1-3; no definite D call. This CDR3 contains 11 residues. Deletions cut 3 bases from V and 11 bases from J, with 8 bases between. Germline V gene data show CDR1 as SEHNR and CDR2 as FQNEAQ (reference sequence).

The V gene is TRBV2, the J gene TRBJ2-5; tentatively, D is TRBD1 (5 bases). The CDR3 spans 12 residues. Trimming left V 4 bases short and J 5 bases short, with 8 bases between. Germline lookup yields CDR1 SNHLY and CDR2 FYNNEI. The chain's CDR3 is CASSGQSETQYF. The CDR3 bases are TGTGCCAGCAGTGGACAGTCGGAGACCCAGTACTTC.

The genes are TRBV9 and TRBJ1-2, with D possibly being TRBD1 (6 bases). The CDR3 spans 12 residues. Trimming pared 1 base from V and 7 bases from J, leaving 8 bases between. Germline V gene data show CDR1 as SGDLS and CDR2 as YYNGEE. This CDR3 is CASSVFRGGYTF. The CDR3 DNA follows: TGTGCCAGCAGCGTATTCAGGGGTGGCTACACCTTC.

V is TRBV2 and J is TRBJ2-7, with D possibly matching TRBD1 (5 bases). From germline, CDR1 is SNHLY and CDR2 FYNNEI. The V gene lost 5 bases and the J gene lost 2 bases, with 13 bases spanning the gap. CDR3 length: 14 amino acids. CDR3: CASSKGQLTYEQYF. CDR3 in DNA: TGTGCCAGCAGTAAGGGGCAGCTAACCTACGAGCAGTACTTC.

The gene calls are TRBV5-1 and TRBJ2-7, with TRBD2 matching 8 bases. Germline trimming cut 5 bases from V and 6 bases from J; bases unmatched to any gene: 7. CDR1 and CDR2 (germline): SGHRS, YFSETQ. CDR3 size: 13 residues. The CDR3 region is CASSSSGGIEQYF. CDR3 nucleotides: TGCGCCAGCAGTTCGAGCGGGGGAATCGAGCAGTACTTC.